This entry concerns a single TCR beta chain. This clonotype was detected ten times or more. No antigen is known for it. No clone much larger than this one lies a single base away; base qualities are absent. These data originate in a study of human T cells and chemical hapten exposure (dated by TCRdb to 2020 to 2023). Concerning the study at large: For sensitization, 2% DPC in acetone was applied to a roughly 2 cm by roughly 2 cm area of upper inner arm skin. Throughout the study period of roughly 24 weeks, patients also received therapeutic DPC doses to the scalp every week. The libraries were sequenced as a pool, and the TCR yield per sample differed mostly because of small variations in library volumes within the pool. This study followed changes in the peripheral blood TCR repertoire in vivo during primary and secondary sensitization of alopecia patients to the hapten diphenylcyclopropenone (DPC). For TCR sequencing, blood came from over 25 alopecia patients at anywhere from one to four time points (pre-sensitization, 2, 6 and 24 weeks). Most of the patients in the cohort were female, and the cohort covered alopecia areata with under or over 50% scalp involvement, alopecia totalis and alopecia universalis. Patch testing was performed on the upper back with Finn chambers containing 0.01% DPC, and the patch tests were scored after 6 days according to International Contact Dermatitis Research Group standards. Blood samples were taken from patients before sensitization (week 0) and at 2, 6 and about 24 weeks after DPC sensitization.

The library was built by means of RACE. Sequencing was performed on a NextSeq 500. Library preparation attached unique molecular identifiers to individual cDNA molecules for quantitative, reproducible TCR counting. Each blood RNA sample was used to sequence both TCR alpha and TCR beta chains. In the authors' own workflow: The median number of TCRs per sample was roughly 100,000, ranging from roughly 23,224 to 690,600. V, J and CDR3 annotation of the TCR reads was carried out using the Decombinator software suite. For the PS versus PT1 abundance plots, all samples were subsampled to the same number of TCRs (28,000). TCRs were defined as expanded if absent before sensitization and observed at least eight times at the 2-week time point. TCRdb trimmed public reads at Q25 via fastp, called clones via MiXCR and kept in-frame beta chains. Each entry merges the rows of one CDR3 protein and shows their most common DNA and genes. The V and J calls and clone size are TCRdb's, not the authors'. Across this sample there are roughly 120,000 distinct CDR3 sequences, with 12% seen only once. The ten largest clones represent around 1.5% of the sample.

What the research found in general, with its limitations: Significantly more large CDR3 similarity clusters were formed by expanded TCRs than by pre-sensitization or healthy control sets, consistent with antigen-driven responses. DPC sensitization did not change how many TCRs were above 1 in 1000 frequency, and no evidence was found of alterations in global repertoire structure. Because all patients had alopecia, a presumed autoimmune disease, the immune response of the patients might differ from that of healthy individuals. Patch test score was positively correlated with the number of PT1 expanded TCRs, with significance at thresholds 8, 16 and 32 but not at 4. After repeated subsampling, the strength of the expansion versus patch-test correlation and the threshold at which it became significant changed.

The sample's time point label, decoded: patch test 1, 2 weeks after DPC sensitization. The treatment or condition tag for this specimen amounts to: therapeutic diphenylcyclopropenone sensitization with weekly scalp DPC. At every patch-test visit, the blood draw took place before the patch test was put on. Patients were eligible if aged 18 to 70, diagnosed with alopecia and judged suitable for DPC therapy, and pregnant patients were excluded. Total RNA was extracted from unfractionated whole blood that had been collected in Tempus Blood RNA tubes. The sequence was obtained from a woman aged 50 to 60 with alopecia areata. Some clones in this sample may be carry-over from other donors' samples. Material: whole blood, obtained in connection with sensitization to the hapten diphenylcyclopropenone (DPC).

The DNA sequence is given as TGCAGCGTTGAAATCAGTGAAGCTTTCTTT. Its protein is CSVEISEAFF. The chain employs TRBV29-1 and TRBJ1-1; confidence is insufficient to name the D gene. The CDR3 covers 10 residues, taking in both the cysteine and the phenylalanine. Left in the record is the CDR3 DNA by itself, 30 bases read in frame from the first base. Trimming at the junction amounts to 2 bases on V and 7 bases on J, and the germline ends lie 5 bases apart. The germline V gene gives CDR1 as SQVTM and CDR2 as ANQGSEA.